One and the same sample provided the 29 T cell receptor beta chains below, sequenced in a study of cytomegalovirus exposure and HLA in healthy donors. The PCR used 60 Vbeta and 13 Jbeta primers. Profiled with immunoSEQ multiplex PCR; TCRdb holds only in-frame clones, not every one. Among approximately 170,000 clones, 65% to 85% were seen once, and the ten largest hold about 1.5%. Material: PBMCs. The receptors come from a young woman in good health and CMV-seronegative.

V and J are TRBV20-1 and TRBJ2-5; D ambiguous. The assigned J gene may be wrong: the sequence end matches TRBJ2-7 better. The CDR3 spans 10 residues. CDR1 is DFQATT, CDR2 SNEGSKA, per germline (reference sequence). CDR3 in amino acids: CSAPENEQYF. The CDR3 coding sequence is TGCAGTGCCCCCGAGAACGAGCAGTACTTC.

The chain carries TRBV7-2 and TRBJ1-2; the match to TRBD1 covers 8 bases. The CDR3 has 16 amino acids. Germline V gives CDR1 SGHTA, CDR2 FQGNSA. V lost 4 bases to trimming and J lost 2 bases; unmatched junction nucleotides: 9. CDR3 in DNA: TGTGCCAGCAGCTCGTCAAGGACAGGGTTAAACTATGGCTACACCTTC. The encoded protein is CASSSSRTGLNYGYTF.

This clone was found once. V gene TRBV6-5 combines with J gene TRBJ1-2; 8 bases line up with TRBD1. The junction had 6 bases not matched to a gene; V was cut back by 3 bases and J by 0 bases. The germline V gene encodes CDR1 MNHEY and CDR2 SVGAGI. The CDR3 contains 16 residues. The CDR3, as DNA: TGTGCCAGCAGTTATGCTGGACAGGGAGCTAACTATGGCTACACCTTC. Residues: CASSYAGQGANYGYTF.

CDR3 DNA sequence: TGCGCCAGCAGCTTGAACAGGGGTGGCGAGCAGTACTTC. Translated, it gives CASSLNRGGEQYF. This chain uses TRBV5-1 with TRBJ2-7; TRBD1 matches 7 bases. The CDR3 totals 13 residues. With V trimmed by 1 base and J by 6 bases, 4 bases remained unmatched. In germline, CDR1 is SGHRS, CDR2 YFSETQ.

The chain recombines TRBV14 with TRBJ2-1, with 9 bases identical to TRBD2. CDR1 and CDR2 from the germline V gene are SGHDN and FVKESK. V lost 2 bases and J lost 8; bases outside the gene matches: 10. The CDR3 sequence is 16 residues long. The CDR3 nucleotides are TGTGCCAGCAGCCAACCGCAGGCTAGCGGGATACATGAGCAGTTCTTC. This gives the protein CASSQPQASGIHEQFF.

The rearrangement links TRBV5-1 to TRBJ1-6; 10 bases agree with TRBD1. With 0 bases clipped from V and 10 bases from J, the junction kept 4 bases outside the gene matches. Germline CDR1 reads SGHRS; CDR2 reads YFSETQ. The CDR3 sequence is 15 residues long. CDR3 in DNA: TGCGCCAGCAGCTTGGCCGGGACAGGGGACTCACCCCTCCACTTT. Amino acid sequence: CASSLAGTGDSPLHF.

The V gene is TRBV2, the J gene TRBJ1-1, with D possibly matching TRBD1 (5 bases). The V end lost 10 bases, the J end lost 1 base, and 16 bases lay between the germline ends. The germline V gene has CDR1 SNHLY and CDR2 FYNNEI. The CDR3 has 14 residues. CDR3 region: CANKAGQRNTEAFF. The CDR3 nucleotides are TGTGCCAACAAGGCAGGGCAGAGGAACACTGAAGCTTTCTTT.

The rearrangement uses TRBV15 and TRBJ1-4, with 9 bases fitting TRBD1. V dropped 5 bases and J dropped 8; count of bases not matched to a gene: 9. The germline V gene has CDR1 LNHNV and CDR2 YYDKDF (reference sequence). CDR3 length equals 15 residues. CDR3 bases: TGTGCCACCAGCCGTAGGGGACAGGGAGTGGAAAAACTGTTTTTT. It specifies CATSRRGQGVEKLFF.

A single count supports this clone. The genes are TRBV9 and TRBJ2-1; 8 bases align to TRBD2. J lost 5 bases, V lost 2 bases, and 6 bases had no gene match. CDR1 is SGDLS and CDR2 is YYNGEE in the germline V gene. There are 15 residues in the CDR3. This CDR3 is CASSVSAGEDNEQFF. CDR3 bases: TGTGCCAGCAGCGTTTCAGCGGGAGAGGACAATGAGCAGTTCTTC. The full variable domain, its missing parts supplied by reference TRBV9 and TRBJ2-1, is DSGVTQTPKHLITATGQRVTLRCSPRSGDLSVYWYQQSLDQGLQFLIQYYNGEERAKGNILERFSAQQFPDLHSELNLSSLELGDSALYFCASSVSAGEDNEQFFGPGTRLTVL.

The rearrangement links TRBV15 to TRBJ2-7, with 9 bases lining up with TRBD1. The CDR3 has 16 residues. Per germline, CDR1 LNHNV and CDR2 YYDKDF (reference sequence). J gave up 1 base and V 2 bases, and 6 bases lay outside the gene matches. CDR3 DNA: TGTGCCACCAGCAGAACGGGGGACAGGGTATCCTACGAGCAGTACTTC. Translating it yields CATSRTGDRVSYEQYF.

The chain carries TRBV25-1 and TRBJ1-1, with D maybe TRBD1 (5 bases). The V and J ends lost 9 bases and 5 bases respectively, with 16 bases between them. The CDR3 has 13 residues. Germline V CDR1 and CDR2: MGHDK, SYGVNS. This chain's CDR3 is CASTFGAGTEAFF. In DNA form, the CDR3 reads TGTGCCAGTACGTTTGGGGCTGGAACTGAAGCTTTCTTT.

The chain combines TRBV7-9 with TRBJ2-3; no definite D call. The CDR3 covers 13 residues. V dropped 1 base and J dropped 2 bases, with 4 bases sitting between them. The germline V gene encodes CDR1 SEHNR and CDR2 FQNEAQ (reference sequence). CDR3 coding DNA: TGTGCCAGCAGCTTAGTACTCACAGATACGCAGTATTTT. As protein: CASSLVLTDTQYF.

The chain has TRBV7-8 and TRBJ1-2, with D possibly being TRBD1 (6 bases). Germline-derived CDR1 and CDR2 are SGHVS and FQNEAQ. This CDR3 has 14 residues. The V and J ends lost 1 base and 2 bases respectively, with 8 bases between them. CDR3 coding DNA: TGTGCCAGCAGCTTAGGGGGGCGGAACTATGGCTACACCTTC. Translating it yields CASSLGGRNYGYTF.

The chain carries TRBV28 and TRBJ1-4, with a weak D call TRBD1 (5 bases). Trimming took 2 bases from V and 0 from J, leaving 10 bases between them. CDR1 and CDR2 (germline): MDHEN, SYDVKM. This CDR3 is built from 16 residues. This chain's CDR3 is CASSLGGAATNEKLFF. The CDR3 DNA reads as TGTGCCAGCAGTTTAGGCGGGGCAGCAACTAATGAAAAACTGTTTTTT.

CDR3 amino acids: CASSESVGQGPYEQYF. CDR3 sequence (DNA): TGTGCCAGCAGTGAAAGTGTAGGGCAGGGTCCATACGAGCAGTACTTC. The chain joins TRBV6-1 to TRBJ2-7, with D perhaps matching TRBD1 (5 bases). CDR1 is MNHNS and CDR2 is SASEGT in the germline V gene. The CDR3 spans 16 residues. V was cut by 2 bases and J by 4 bases, with 18 bases left in between.

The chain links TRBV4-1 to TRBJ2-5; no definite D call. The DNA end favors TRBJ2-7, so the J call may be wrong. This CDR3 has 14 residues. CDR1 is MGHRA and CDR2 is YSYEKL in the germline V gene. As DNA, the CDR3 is TGCGCCAGCAGCCAAGCCCCGCTAAACTACGAGCAGTACTTC. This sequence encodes CASSQAPLNYEQYF.

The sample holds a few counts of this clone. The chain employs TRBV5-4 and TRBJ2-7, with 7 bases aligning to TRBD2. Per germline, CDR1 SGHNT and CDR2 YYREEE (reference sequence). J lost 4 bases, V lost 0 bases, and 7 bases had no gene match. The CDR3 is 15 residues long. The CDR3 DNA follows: TGTGCCAGCAGCTTGGATGGGCTAGCGGCGTACGAGCAGTACTTC. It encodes CASSLDGLAAYEQYF. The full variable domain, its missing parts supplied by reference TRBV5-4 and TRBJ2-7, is ETGVTQSPTHLIKTRGQQVTLRCSSQSGHNTVSWYQQALGQGPQFIFQYYREEENGRGNFPPRFSGLQFPNYSSELNVNALELDDSALYLCASSLDGLAAYEQYFGPGTRLTVT.

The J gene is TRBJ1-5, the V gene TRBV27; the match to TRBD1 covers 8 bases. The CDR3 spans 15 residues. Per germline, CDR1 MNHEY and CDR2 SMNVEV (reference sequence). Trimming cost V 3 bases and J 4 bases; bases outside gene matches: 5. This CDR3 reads CASSFRTGGNQPQHF. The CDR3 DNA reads TGTGCCAGCAGTTTCCGAACAGGGGGAAATCAGCCCCAGCATTTT.

CDR3 nucleotide sequence: TGTGCCAGCAGTTTAGGGGCAGGGGGCTATGGCTACACCTTC. It translates to CASSLGAGGYGYTF. V gene TRBV28 combines with J gene TRBJ1-2; 7 bases agree with TRBD1. The J segment lost 4 bases and the V segment lost 2 bases, leaving 4 bases of the junction unmatched. Germline values: CDR1 MDHEN, CDR2 SYDVKM. The CDR3 loop spans 14 amino acids.

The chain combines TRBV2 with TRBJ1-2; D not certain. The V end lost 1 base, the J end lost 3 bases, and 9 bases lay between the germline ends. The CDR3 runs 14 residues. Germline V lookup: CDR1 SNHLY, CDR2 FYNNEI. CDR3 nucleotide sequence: TGTGCCAGCAGTGAAGAGGCGGGGTACTATGGCTACACCTTC. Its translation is CASSEEAGYYGYTF.

CDR3 coding DNA: TGTGCCAGTAGTGTAACCGGGACAGTAGGATATGGCTACACCTTC. Protein: CASSVTGTVGYGYTF. The chain employs TRBV19 and TRBJ1-2; 7 bases align to TRBD1. The CDR3 has 15 residues. With 5 bases clipped from V and 5 bases from J, the junction kept 11 bases outside the gene matches. The germline V gene has CDR1 LNHDA and CDR2 SQIVND (reference sequence).

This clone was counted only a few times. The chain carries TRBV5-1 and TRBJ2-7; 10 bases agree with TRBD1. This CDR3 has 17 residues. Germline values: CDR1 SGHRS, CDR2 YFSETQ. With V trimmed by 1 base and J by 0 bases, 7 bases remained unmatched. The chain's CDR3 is CASSLLWGQGFSYEQYF. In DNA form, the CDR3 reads TGCGCCAGCAGCTTGCTTTGGGGACAGGGGTTCTCCTACGAGCAGTACTTC.

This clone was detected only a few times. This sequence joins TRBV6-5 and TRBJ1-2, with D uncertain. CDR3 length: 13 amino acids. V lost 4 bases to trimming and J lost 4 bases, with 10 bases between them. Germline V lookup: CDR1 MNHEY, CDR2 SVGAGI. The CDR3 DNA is TGTGCCAGCAGTTTCGCGGGAACCTATGGCTACACCTTC. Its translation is CASSFAGTYGYTF.

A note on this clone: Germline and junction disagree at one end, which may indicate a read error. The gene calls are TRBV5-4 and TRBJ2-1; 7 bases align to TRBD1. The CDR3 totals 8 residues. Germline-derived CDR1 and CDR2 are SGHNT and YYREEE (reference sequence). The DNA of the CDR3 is TGTGCCAGCAGTGACAGGGTCTTC. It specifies CASSDRVF.

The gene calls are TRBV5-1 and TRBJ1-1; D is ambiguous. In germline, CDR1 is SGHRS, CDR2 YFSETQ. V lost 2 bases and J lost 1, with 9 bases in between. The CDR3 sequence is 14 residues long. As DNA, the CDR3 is TGCGCCAGCAGCTTCTCCGGAGGGAACACTGAAGCTTTCTTT. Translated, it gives CASSFSGGNTEAFF.

The CDR3 sequence is CASSFGQGAWYEKLFF. For the CDR3, the DNA is TGTGCCAGCAGCTTCGGACAGGGGGCATGGTATGAAAAACTGTTTTTT. V gene TRBV28 combines with J gene TRBJ1-4, with 11 bases aligning to TRBD1. Germline V CDR1 and CDR2: MDHEN, SYDVKM. The CDR3 has 16 amino acids. The trim removed 6 bases at V and 6 bases at J, leaving 9 bases unmatched. Using reference TRBV28 and TRBJ1-4 for the parts outside the CDR3, the full variable domain is DVKVTQSSRYLVKRTGEKVFLECVQDMDHENMFWYRQDPGLGLRLIYFSYDVKMKEKGDIPEGYSVSREKKERFSLILESASTNQTSMYLCASSFGQGAWYEKLFFGSGTQLSVL.

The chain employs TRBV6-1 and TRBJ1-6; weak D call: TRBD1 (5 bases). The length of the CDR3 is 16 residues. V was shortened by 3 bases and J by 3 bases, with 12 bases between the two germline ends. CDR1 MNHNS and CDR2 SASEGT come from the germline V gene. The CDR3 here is CASSDRQSFYNSPLHF. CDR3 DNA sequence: TGTGCCAGCAGTGATCGACAGTCCTTCTATAATTCACCCCTCCACTTT.

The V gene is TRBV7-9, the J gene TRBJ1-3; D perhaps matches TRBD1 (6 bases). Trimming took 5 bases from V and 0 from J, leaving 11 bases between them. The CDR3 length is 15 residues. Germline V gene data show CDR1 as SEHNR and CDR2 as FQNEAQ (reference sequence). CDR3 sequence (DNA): TGTGCCAGCAGCACGGGACAAGGCTCTGGAAACACCATATATTTT. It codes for CASSTGQGSGNTIYF.

CDR3 bases: TGCGCCAGCAGCGCCGGGACTAGCGGCTACAATGAGCAGTTCTTC. Amino acid sequence: CASSAGTSGYNEQFF. The chain couples TRBV10-2 to TRBJ2-1; 11 bases line up with TRBD2. The V gene end was trimmed by 6 bases and the J gene end by 3 bases; junction bases not matched to a gene: 4. This CDR3 is 15 amino acids long. CDR1 is WSHSY, CDR2 SAAADI, per germline.